This T cell receptor (beta chain) was sequenced during a study of cytomegalovirus exposure and HLA in healthy donors. General study findings and limits: Earlier results showed most TCR beta V segments being productive about 87% or about 30% of the time. The study had only CMV serostatus as immune exposure information. Researchers reported in a later analysis that a missense DCLRE1C variant was tied to TCR beta V- and J-gene trimming.

Turning to this clone: Antigen: not known.

PCR used 60 Vbeta primers and 13 Jbeta primers. Method: immunoSEQ multiplex PCR; TCRdb's copy keeps in-frame clones and lacks some. Its clone listing holds about 200,000 clones. The CDR3 is 12 amino acids. Looked up from germline, CDR1 is MDHEN and CDR2 is SYDVKM. V lost 4 bases and J 8 bases, leaving 10 bases between the germline ends. Source material: PBMCs. This clonotype was obtained from a girl aged 2 to 10 in good health and CMV-seropositive. The V call is TRBV28, the J call TRBJ2-3; D gene uncertain. The CDR3 protein is CASSSPVVTQYF. The CDR3 DNA follows: TGTGCCAGCAGTTCCCCCGTAGTTACGCAGTATTTT.